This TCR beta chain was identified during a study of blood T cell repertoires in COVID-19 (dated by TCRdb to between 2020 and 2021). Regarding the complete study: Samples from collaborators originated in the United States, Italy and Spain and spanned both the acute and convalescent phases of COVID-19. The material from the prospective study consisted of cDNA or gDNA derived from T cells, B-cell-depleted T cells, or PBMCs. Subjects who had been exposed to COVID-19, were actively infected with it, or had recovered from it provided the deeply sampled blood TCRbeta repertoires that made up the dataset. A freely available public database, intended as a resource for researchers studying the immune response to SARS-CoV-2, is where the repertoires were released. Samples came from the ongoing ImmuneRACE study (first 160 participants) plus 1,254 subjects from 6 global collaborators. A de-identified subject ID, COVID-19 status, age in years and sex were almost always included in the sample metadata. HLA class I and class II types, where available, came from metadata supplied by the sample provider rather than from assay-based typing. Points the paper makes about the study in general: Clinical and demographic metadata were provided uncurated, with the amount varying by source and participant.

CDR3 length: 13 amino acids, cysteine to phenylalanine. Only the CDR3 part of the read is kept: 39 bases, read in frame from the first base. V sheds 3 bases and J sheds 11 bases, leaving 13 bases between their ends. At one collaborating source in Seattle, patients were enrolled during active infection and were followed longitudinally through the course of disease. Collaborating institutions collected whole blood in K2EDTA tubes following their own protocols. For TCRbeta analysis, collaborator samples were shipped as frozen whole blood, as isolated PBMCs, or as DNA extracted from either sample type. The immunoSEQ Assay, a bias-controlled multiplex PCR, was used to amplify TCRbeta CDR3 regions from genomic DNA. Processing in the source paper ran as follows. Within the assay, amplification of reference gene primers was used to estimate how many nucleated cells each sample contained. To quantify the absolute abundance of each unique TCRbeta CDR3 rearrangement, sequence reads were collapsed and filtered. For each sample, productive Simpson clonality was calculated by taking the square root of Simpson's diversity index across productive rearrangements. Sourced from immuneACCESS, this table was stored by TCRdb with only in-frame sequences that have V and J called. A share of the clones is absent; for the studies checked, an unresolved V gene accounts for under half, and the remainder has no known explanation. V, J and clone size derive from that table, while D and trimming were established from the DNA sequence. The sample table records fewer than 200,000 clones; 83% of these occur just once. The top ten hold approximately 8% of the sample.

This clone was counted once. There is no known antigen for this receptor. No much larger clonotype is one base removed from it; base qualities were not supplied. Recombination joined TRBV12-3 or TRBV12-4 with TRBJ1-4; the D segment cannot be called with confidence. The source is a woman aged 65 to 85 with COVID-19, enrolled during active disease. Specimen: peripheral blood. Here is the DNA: TGTGCCAGCAGTTTCGAGTCGGCGGGTAAACTGTTTTTT. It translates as CASSFESAGKLFF.